Listed below are T cell receptor beta chains from one sample, sequenced in a study of cytotoxic CD8 clonotypes in ibrutinib-treated CLL. This table comes from immunoSEQ multiplex PCR, and its TCRdb copy is limited to in-frame clones, with some not included. The data hold 250,000 to 350,000 clones, with roughly three quarters observed a single time. The starting material was PBMCs, obtained at disease progression, from a patient treated with ibrutinib. The receptors stem from a human donor with chronic lymphocytic leukemia. Both conserved end residues are part of each CDR3.

TRBV6-6	CASSNWVANYGYTF
TRBV27	CASTYRGGTYEQYF
TRBV5-4	CASSFSGRIVYEQYF
TRBV6-1	CASNPDRDEQYF
TRBV10-3	CAISELAGNEAFF
TRBV9	CASSVVQLELNTEAFF
TRBV7-6	CASSQEGGIAGFSYEQYF
TRBV6-1	CASSEISRVNYGYTF
TRBV11-3	CASSLDPSTDTQYF
TRBV2	CASSVGEIPTNYGYTF
TRBV29-1	CSAGSGSNEQFF
TRBV5-1	CASSRDRSSTSEKLFF
TRBV29-1	CSVGSATGVVVEQFF
TRBV7-6	CASSLAGVGANVLTF
TRBV6-6	CATKGGRTGELFF
TRBV29-1	CSVEDRGGYTF
TRBV14	CASSQVGGTNYGYTF